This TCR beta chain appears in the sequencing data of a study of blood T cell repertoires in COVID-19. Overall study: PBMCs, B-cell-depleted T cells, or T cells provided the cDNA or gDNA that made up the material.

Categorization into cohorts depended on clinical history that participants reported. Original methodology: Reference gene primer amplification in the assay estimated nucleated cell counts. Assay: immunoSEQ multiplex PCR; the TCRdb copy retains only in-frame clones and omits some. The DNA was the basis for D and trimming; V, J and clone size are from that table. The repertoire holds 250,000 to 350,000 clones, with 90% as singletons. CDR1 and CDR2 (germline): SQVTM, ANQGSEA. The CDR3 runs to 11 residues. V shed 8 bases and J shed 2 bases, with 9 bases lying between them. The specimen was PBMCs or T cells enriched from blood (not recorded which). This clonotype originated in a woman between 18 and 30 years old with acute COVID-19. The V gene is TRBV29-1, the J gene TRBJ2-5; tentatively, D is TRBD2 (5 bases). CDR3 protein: CSSGHQETQYF. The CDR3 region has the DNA TGCAGCAGCGGTCATCAAGAGACCCAGTACTTC.